The 19 T cell receptor beta chains in this list originate from one sample, sequenced in a study of esophageal squamous cell carcinoma under preoperative chemotherapy. Documented time point: before preoperative PTX-NDP chemotherapy. A single record per CDR3 protein comes from TCRdb applying MiXCR to the PCR reads. The data hold about 6,600 distinct CDR3 sequences, with less than 40% observed a single time. Sampling was done from a patient given preoperative chemotherapy. Source of these receptors: a human donor with esophageal squamous cell carcinoma. The donor label of this sample is uncertain.

This CDR3 is CASGGRWRSYEQYF. For the CDR3, the DNA is TGTGCCAGCGGTGGGAGGTGGAGGTCCTACGAGCAGTACTTC. The V gene is TRBV6-1, the J gene TRBJ2-5, with D perhaps matching TRBD2 (6 bases). The J call is uncertain, as TRBJ2-7 better fits the DNA end. The CDR3 length is 14 residues. CDR1 and CDR2 (germline): MNHNS, SASEGT.

The V call is TRBV15, the J call TRBJ2-1, with TRBD2 as a possible D gene (6 bases). The J call is doubtful: the DNA matches TRBJ2-7 better. CDR1 LNHNV and CDR2 YYDKDF come from the germline V gene (reference sequence). This CDR3 region has 15 residues. CDR3 nucleotide sequence: TGTGCCACCAGATCTAGCGAGAGCTCCTACAATGAGCAGTACTTC. Encoded protein: CATRSSESSYNEQYF.

The chain uses TRBV18 and TRBJ2-2, with D unresolved. This CDR3 has 14 amino acids. Germline lookup yields CDR1 KGHSH and CDR2 LQKENI. V lost 2 bases to trimming and J lost 6 bases, with 10 bases between them. The CDR3, as DNA: TGTGCCAGCTCACCAGTGGGAAGCGCCGGGGAGCTGTTTTTT. Its protein is CASSPVGSAGELFF.

A remark on this clonotype: Since no conserved phenylalanine or tryptophan closes the CDR3, a read error is the likely cause. The V and J genes are TRBV6-1 and TRBJ2-5, with D possibly matching TRBD2 (5 bases). The J call may be mistaken, given a closer DNA end match to TRBJ2-1. The CDR3 sequence is 16 residues long. The germline V gene encodes CDR1 MNHNS and CDR2 SASEGT. This CDR3 reads CASRIPGGVGKDEQFC. The DNA of the CDR3 is TGTGCCAGCAGGATACCAGGAGGAGTGGGTAAGGATGAGCAGTTCTGC.

This clonotype was counted at least ten times. This may arise from a read error, as a much more abundant clone is one base away. This rearrangement joins TRBV6-1 to TRBJ2-5, with 7 nucleotides matching TRBD2. This CDR3 is 15 amino acids long. Looked up from germline, CDR1 is MNHNS and CDR2 is SASEGT. The junction had 17 bases not matched to a gene; V was cut back by 5 bases and J by 11 bases. The CDR3 DNA reads TGTGCCAGCAGTCCTACTAGCGTCCCGGGGAATGAGCAGTACTTC. As protein: CASSPTSVPGNEQYF.

This CDR3 is CASSLSGTNEKLFF. In DNA, the CDR3 is TGTGCCAGCAGCCTCTCAGGAACTAATGAAAAACTGTTTTTT. This chain joins TRBV7-6 and TRBJ1-4; D gene uncertain. The CDR3 is made up of 14 amino acids. V was shortened by 5 bases and J by 1 base, with 8 bases between the two germline ends. Germline CDR1 SGHVS, CDR2 FNYEAQ. Full variable domain (outside the CDR3, taken from reference TRBV7-6 and TRBJ1-4): GAGVSQSPRYKVTKRGQDVALRCDPISGHVSLYWYRQALGQGPEFLTYFNYEAQQDKSGLPNDRFSAERPEGSISTLTIQRTEQRDSAMYRCASSLSGTNEKLFFGSGTQLSVL.

By proportion, this clonotype is medium-sized. As DNA, the CDR3 is TGTGCCAGCAGCAGTTTGGGACAGCTAAATTCACCCCTCCACTTT. It codes for CASSSLGQLNSPLHF. The chain joins TRBV6-5 to TRBJ1-6; TRBD1 matches 7 bases. The CDR3 covers 15 residues. Germline CDR1 is MNHEY and CDR2 is SVGAGI. Losses at the gene ends were 6 bases for V and 7 bases for J; bases not matched to a gene: 9.

This clonotype is medium-sized in the sample. The J gene is TRBJ2-1, the V gene TRBV10-2, with 12 nucleotides matching TRBD1. The V gene's germline CDR1 is WSHSY and CDR2 SAAADI. This CDR3 region has 16 residues. V shed 6 bases, J shed 2 bases, and the junction held 5 bases outside the gene matches. The CDR3 nucleotides are TGCGCCAGCAGGGCCGGGACAGGGGGCCCCTACAATGAGCAGTTCTTC. Encoded protein: CASRAGTGGPYNEQFF.

This clonotype appeared many times. The J gene is TRBJ1-5, the V gene TRBV6-5; 7 nucleotides line up with TRBD1. The CDR3 runs 17 residues. J lost 0 bases, V lost 6 bases, and 11 bases had no gene match. Germline V gene data show CDR1 as MNHEY and CDR2 as SVGAGI. CDR3 nucleotides: TGTGCCAGCAGACGACAGGGAGGAGGGTATAGCAATCAGCCCCAGCATTTT. It translates to CASRRQGGGYSNQPQHF.

This clonotype was observed at least ten times. The V and J genes are TRBV6-1 and TRBJ1-5; D is perhaps TRBD1 (5 bases). The germline V and J ends were trimmed by 5 bases and 4 bases, with 21 bases remaining between them. The CDR3 runs to 17 residues. Per germline, CDR1 MNHNS and CDR2 SASEGT. CDR3 residues: CASSPPPGPARNQPQHF. The CDR3, as DNA: TGTGCCAGCAGTCCCCCCCCGGGACCGGCGAGGAATCAGCCCCAGCATTTT.

This clonotype was observed many times. V and J are TRBV6-1 and TRBJ2-5; perhaps D is TRBD1 or TRBD2 (5 bases each). The DNA end favors TRBJ2-1, so the J call may be wrong. The CDR3 extends over 14 amino acids. Germline V lookup: CDR1 MNHNS, CDR2 SASEGT. CDR3 DNA sequence: TGTGCCAGCAGTCGGGACCCTGACCAAGAGACCCAGTTCTTC. It codes for CASSRDPDQETQFF.

This clonotype was seen at least ten times. A much larger clone sits a single nucleotide away, making a read error possible. The chain employs TRBV12-3 or TRBV12-4 and TRBJ2-1; tentatively, D is TRBD1 or TRBD2 (5 bases each). Trimming removed 6 bases at V and 10 bases at J, with 16 bases between. The CDR3 has 13 amino acids. DNA for the CDR3: TGTGCCAGCAGAGGGGACGCGCGAGCAGAGCAGTTCTTC. This translates into CASRGDARAEQFF.

The sample holds many counts of this clonotype. The chain's CDR3 is CASRATYEQYF. The CDR3 DNA is TGTGCCAGCAGAGCCACCTACGAGCAGTACTTC. This sequence joins TRBV25-1 and TRBJ2-7; D uncertain. This CDR3 is 11 amino acids long. CDR1 and CDR2 from the germline V gene are MGHDK and SYGVNS. Trimming took off 6 bases at V and 2 bases at J, with 5 bases between the two ends.

By sample share, this clonotype is medium-sized (0.01 to 0.1%). This chain connects TRBV7-6 to TRBJ2-1; D ambiguous. The assigned J gene may be wrong: the sequence end matches TRBJ2-7 better. Germline lookup yields CDR1 SGHVS and CDR2 FNYEAQ. CDR3 length: 14 residues. CDR3 DNA sequence: TGTGCCAGCAGCTTAGAGGTAGGGCGCAATGAGCAGTACTTC. Its translation: CASSLEVGRNEQYF.

This clonotype was detected many times. This chain links TRBV20-1 with TRBJ2-1; TRBD2 matches at 7 bases. The assigned J gene may be wrong: the sequence end matches TRBJ2-5 better. The CDR3 loop spans 13 amino acids. The germline V gene has CDR1 DFQATT and CDR2 SNEGSKA (reference sequence). The CDR3 DNA is TGCAGTGCTTGCCCGGGGGGTAAGGAGACCCAGTACTTC. Translating it yields CSACPGGKETQYF.

This clonotype was found many times. A much more abundant neighbour one base away suggests this may be a read error. The chain is built from TRBV6-1 and TRBJ2-1, with 9 bases identical to TRBD2. The last part of the DNA fits TRBJ2-7 better; the J call may be wrong. The CDR3 covers 15 residues. Per germline, CDR1 MNHNS and CDR2 SASEGT. The CDR3 DNA sequence: TGTGCCAGCACTACCGGGACTAGCTCGGGGAATGAGCAGTACTTC. The encoded protein is CASTTGTSSGNEQYF.

In regard to this clonotype: Relative to the germline gene, one junction end is altered; a read error may explain this. This sequence joins TRBV7-3 and TRBJ1-1; D gene unclear. The germline gives CDR1 SGHTA, CDR2 FQGTGA. CDR3 length: 13 amino acids. The CDR3: CASGLEWLTEAFF. The CDR3 nucleotides are TGTGCCAGCGGCTTAGAATGGTTGACTGAAGCTTTCTTT.

This clonotype was found a few times. A much larger clone differs from this one at a single base, so this may be a read error. This sequence joins TRBV27 and TRBJ2-1; tentatively, D is TRBD2 (6 bases). CDR1 and CDR2 (germline): MNHEY, SMNVEV (reference sequence). Trimming stripped 3 bases from V and 10 bases from J, with 16 bases between. The CDR3 runs to 14 residues. CDR3 nucleotides: TGTGCCAGCAGTTTCCGGGGGAGGTCCTACGAGCAGTTCTTC. This translates into CASSFRGRSYEQFF.

Concerning this clonotype: This may stem from a read error, because a much larger clone lies one nucleotide away. This rearrangement joins TRBV6-2 or TRBV6-3 to TRBJ2-1; D is undetermined. The CDR3 runs to 14 residues. From germline, CDR1 is MNHEY and CDR2 SVGEGT. CDR3 in amino acids: CASSRPVPYSEQFF. DNA of the CDR3: TGTGCCAGCAGTCGACCTGTTCCCTACAGTGAGCAGTTCTTC.